This TCR beta chain was captured by sequencing in a study of blood T cell repertoires in COVID-19. Study summary: The samples span acute and convalescent COVID-19 from the United States, Italy and Spain. The cDNA or gDNA used as material had been derived from T cells, B-cell-depleted T cells, or PBMCs.

Authors' data handling: Amplified reference gene primers provided the basis for estimating nucleated cell counts. The data were produced by immunoSEQ multiplex PCR, yet TCRdb's version contains in-frame clones alone and is incomplete. That table gives V, J and clone size, and the DNA gave D and trimming. The table has 40,000 to 55,000 clones, 88% seen once. V lost 1 base and J lost 9, with 4 bases in between. Germline V gives CDR1 LGHDT, CDR2 YNNKEL (reference sequence). This CDR3 comprises 12 residues. V is TRBV3-1 (or the pseudogene TRBV3-2) and J is TRBJ1-6; D gene unclear. The receptor was isolated from a human donor in a cohort sampled during active COVID-19. The specimen was peripheral blood. The CDR3 loop reads CASSQVFSPLHF. The CDR3 DNA is TGTGCCAGCAGCCAAGTCTTTTCACCCCTCCACTTT.